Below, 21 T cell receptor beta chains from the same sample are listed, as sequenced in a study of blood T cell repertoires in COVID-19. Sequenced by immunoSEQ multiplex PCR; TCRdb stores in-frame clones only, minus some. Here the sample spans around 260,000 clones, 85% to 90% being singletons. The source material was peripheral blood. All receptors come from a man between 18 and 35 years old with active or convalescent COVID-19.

The CDR3 nucleotides read TGTGCCAGTAGTATGGAGTCCCATACTTCTGGGGCCAACGTCCTGACTTTC. It translates to CASSMESHTSGANVLTF. The chain links TRBV19 to TRBJ2-6; no firm D call. With 3 bases removed from V and 1 base from J, the gap between germline ends came to 13 bases. Germline loops: CDR1 LNHDA, CDR2 SQIVND (reference sequence). This CDR3 has 17 residues.

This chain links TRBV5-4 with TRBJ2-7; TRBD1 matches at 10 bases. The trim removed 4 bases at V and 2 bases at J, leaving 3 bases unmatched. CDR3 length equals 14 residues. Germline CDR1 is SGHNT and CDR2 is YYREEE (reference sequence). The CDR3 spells CASSTGQGTYEQYF. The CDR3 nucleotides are TGTGCCAGCAGCACGGGACAGGGGACCTACGAGCAGTACTTC.

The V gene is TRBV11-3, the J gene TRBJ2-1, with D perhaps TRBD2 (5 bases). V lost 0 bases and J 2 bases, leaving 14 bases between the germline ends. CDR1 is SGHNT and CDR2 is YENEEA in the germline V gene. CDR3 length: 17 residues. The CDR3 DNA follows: TGTGCCAGCAGCTTAGAAGGCACGGAGGTAACCTACAATGAGCAGTTCTTC. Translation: CASSLEGTEVTYNEQFF.

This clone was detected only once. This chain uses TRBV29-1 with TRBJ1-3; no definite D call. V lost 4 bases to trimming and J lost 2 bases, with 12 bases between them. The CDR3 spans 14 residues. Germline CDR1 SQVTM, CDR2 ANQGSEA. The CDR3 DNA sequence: TGCAGCGTTGCTATAAAGGAGACTGGAAACACCATATATTTT. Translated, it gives CSVAIKETGNTIYF.

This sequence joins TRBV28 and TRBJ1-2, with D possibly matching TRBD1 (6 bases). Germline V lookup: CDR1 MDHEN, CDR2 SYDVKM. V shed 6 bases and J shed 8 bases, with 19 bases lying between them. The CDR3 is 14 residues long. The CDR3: CASSKGGEMGGYTF. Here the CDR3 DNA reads TGTGCCAGCAGCAAAGGGGGGGAGATGGGAGGCTACACCTTC.

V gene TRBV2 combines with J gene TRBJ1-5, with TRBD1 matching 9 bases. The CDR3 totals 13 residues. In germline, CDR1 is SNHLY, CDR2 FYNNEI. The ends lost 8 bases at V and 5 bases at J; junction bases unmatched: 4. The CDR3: CASGTGLDQPQHF. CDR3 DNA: TGTGCCAGCGGGACAGGGTTGGATCAGCCCCAGCATTTT.

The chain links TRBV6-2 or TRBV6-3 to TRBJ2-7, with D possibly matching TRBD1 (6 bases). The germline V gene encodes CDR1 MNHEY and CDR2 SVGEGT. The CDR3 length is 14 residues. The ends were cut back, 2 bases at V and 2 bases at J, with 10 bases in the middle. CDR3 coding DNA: TGTGCCAGCAGTTACGTAGACAGGACCTACGAGCAGTACTTC. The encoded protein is CASSYVDRTYEQYF.

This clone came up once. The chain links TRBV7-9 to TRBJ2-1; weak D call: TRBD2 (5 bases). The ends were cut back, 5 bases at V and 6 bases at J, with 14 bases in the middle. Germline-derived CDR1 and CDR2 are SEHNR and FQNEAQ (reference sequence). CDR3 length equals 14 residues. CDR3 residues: CASSPFVRVNEQFF. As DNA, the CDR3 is TGTGCCAGCAGCCCCTTTGTGAGGGTCAATGAGCAGTTCTTC.

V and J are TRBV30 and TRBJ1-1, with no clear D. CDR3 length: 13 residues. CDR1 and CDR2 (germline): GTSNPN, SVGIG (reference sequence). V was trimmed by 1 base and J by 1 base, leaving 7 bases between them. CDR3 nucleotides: TGTGCCTGGAGTGAGGAGACGAACACTGAAGCTTTCTTT. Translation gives CAWSEETNTEAFF.

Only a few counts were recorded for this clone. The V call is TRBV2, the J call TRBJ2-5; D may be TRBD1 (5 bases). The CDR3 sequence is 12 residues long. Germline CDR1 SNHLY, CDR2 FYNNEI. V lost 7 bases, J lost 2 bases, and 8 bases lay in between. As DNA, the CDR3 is TGTGCCAGCAAGACAGCTCAAGAGACCCAGTACTTC. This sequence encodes CASKTAQETQYF. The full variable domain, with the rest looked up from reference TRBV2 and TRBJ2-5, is EPEVTQTPSHQVTQMGQEVILRCVPISNHLYFYWYRQILGQKVEFLVSFYNNEISEKSEIFDDQFSVERPDGSNFTLKIRSTKLEDSAMYFCASKTAQETQYFGPGTRLLVL.

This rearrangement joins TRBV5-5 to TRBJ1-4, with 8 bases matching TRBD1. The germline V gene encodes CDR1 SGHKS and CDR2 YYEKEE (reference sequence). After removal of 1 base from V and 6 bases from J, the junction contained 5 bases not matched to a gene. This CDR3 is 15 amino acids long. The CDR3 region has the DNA TGTGCCAGCAGCTTGTTGGACAGGGTTGATGAAAAACTGTTTTTT. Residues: CASSLLDRVDEKLFF.

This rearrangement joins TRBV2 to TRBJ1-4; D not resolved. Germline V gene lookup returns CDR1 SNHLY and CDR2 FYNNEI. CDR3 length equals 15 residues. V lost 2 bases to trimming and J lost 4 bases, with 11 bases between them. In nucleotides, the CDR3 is TGTGCCAGCAGTGAAATACAGAAACTTAATGAAAAACTGTTTTTT. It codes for CASSEIQKLNEKLFF.

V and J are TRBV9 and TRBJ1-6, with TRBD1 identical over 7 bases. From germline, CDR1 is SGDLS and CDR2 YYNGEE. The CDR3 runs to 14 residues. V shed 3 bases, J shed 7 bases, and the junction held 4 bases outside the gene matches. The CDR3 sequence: CASSEGQPNSPLHF. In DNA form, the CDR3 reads TGTGCCAGCAGCGAGGGACAGCCAAATTCACCCCTCCACTTT.

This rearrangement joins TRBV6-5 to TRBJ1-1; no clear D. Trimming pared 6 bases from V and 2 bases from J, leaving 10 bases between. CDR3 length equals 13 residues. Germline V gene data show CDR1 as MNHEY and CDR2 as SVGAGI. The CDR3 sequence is CASSARLNTEAFF. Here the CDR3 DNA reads TGTGCCAGCAGCGCGCGGCTTAACACTGAAGCTTTCTTT.

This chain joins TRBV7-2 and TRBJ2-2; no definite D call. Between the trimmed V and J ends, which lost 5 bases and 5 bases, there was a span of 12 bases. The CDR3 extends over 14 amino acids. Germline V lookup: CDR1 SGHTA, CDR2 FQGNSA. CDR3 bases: TGTGCCAGCAGCCCGGGTCCATCGACCGGGGAGCTGTTTTTT. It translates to CASSPGPSTGELFF.

In DNA form, the CDR3 reads TGCGCCAGCAGCTCTGACAGGGTGACCTACAATGAGCAGTTCTTC. It is translated as CASSSDRVTYNEQFF. The rearrangement joins TRBV5-1 to TRBJ2-1; 7 bases line up with TRBD1. The length of the CDR3 is 15 residues. In germline, CDR1 is SGHRS, CDR2 YFSETQ. V was clipped by 3 bases and J by 2 bases; unmatched bases: 5.

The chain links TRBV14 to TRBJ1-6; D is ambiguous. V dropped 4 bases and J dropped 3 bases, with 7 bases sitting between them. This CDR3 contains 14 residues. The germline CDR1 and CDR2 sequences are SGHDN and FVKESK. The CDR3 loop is CASSLRGYNSPLHF. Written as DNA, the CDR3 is TGTGCCAGCAGCCTCCGGGGCTATAATTCACCCCTCCACTTT.

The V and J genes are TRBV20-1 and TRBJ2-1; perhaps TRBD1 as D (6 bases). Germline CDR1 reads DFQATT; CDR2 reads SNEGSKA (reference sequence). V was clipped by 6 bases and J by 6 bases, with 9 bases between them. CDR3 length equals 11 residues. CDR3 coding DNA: TGCAGTGCGGAACAGGGCAATGAGCAGTTCTTC. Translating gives CSAEQGNEQFF.

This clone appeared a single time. The chain's CDR3 is CATNTGTGGQETQYF. CDR3 nucleotides: TGTGCCACCAACACCGGGACAGGGGGCCAGGAGACCCAGTACTTC. V is TRBV19 and J is TRBJ2-5; 12 bases line up with TRBD1. CDR3 length: 15 amino acids. Germline assignment: CDR1 LNHDA and CDR2 SQIVND (reference sequence). V trimming: 10 bases; J trimming: 5 bases; junction bases outside the gene matches: 11. The variable domain in full, completed from reference TRBV19 and TRBJ2-5, reads DGGITQSPKYLFRKEGQNVTLSCEQNLNHDAMYWYRQDPGQGLRLIYYSQIVNDFQKGDIAEGYSVSREKKESFPLTVTSAQKNPTAFYLCATNTGTGGQETQYFGPGTRLLVL.

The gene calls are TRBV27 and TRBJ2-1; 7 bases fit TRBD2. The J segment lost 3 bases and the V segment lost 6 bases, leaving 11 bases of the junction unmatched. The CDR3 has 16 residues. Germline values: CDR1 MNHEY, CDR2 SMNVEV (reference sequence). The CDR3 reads CASSSSHGGGYNEQFF. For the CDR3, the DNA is TGTGCCAGCAGCTCGAGCCATGGCGGGGGCTACAATGAGCAGTTCTTC.

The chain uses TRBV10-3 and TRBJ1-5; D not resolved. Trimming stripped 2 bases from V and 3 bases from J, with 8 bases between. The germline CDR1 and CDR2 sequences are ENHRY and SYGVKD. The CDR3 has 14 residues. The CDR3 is CAISEGRDNQPQHF. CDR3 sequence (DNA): TGTGCCATCAGTGAGGGGAGGGACAATCAGCCCCAGCATTTT.